The 5 T cell receptor beta chains below all came from one sample that was sequenced in a study of shared clonotypes between healthy human individuals. Assay: immunoSEQ multiplex PCR; the TCRdb copy retains only in-frame clones and omits some. Among 2 million to 2.5 million clones listed, 93% were seen once. The sequencing sample was made of naive CD4+ T cells from PBMCs. Specified subset: CD45RA+ positively selected. Source of these receptors: a man between 18 and 29 years old in good health. Some clones in this sample may be carry-over from other donors' samples.

This chain links TRBV6-4 with TRBJ1-1; D gene unclear. The ends were cut back, 4 bases at V and 1 base at J, with 7 bases in the middle. Germline CDR1 and CDR2: MRHNA and SNTAGT. The CDR3 runs 13 residues. As DNA, the CDR3 is TGTGCCAGCAGTGCGACGCAGAACACTGAAGCTTTCTTT. Its translation: CASSATQNTEAFF.

This chain joins TRBV4-2 and TRBJ2-3, with a tentative D call TRBD1 (6 bases). The ends were cut back, 3 bases at V and 4 bases at J, with 11 bases in the middle. CDR1 and CDR2 from the germline V gene are LGHNA and YNFKEQ. The CDR3 is 14 amino acids. The CDR3 loop is CASSHGNRADTQYF. In DNA, the CDR3 is TGTGCCAGCAGCCATGGGAACAGGGCAGATACGCAGTATTTT.

This chain uses TRBV27 with TRBJ2-1; 8 bases agree with TRBD1. This CDR3 is 14 amino acids long. With 2 bases clipped from V and 12 bases from J, the junction kept 9 bases outside the gene matches. Germline CDR1 is MNHEY and CDR2 is SMNVEV (reference sequence). The CDR3, as DNA: TGTGCCAGCAGTTTAACCCCGGTGGGGACAGGGCAGTTCTTC. Protein product: CASSLTPVGTGQFF.

The V call is TRBV6-1, the J call TRBJ1-1; unclear D gene. In germline, CDR1 is MNHNS, CDR2 SASEGT. Trimming removed 2 bases from V and 0 bases from J, with 10 bases in between. This CDR3 is 15 amino acids long. The CDR3 loop reads CASSEFLQMNTEAFF. In DNA form, the CDR3 reads TGTGCCAGCAGTGAATTCCTACAGATGAACACTGAAGCTTTCTTT.

The V gene is TRBV7-2, the J gene TRBJ2-1, with 10 bases identical to TRBD2. Germline loops: CDR1 SGHTA, CDR2 FQGNSA. CDR3 length equals 14 residues. V was pared by 8 bases and J by 6 bases, with 7 bases of the junction left unmatched. The CDR3 DNA follows: TGTGCCAGCCGGTGGGGACTAGCGTTCAATGAGCAGTTCTTC. Protein: CASRWGLAFNEQFF.